The 29 T cell receptor beta chains below come from one sample, sequenced in a study of identical twins. TCRdb called the 5' RACE reads again in MiXCR, with one record for every CDR3 protein. In the table there are 350,000 to 450,000 distinct CDR3 sequences, under 20% of which are singletons. The source material was naive T cells sorted from blood. Every receptor here comes from a man between 50 and 59 years old in good health.

This clonotype was picked up many times. This sequence joins TRBV12-3 or TRBV12-4 and TRBJ1-4, with D possibly matching TRBD1 (6 bases). This CDR3 comprises 14 residues. V lost 4 bases and J 8 bases, leaving 14 bases between the germline ends. The CDR3 spells CASSSQGKREKLFF. The CDR3 DNA reads as TGTGCCAGCAGTTCACAGGGTAAAAGAGAAAAACTGTTTTTT.

This rearrangement joins TRBV15 to TRBJ2-1, with 10 bases matching TRBD2. V was pared by 1 base and J by 9 bases, with 18 bases of the junction left unmatched. This CDR3 is 19 amino acids long. Germline CDR1 LNHNV, CDR2 YYDKDF (reference sequence). CDR3: CATSRGPSLRAGGPGEQFF. CDR3 DNA sequence: TGTGCCACCAGCAGAGGTCCTTCTTTACGAGCGGGAGGGCCTGGTGAGCAGTTCTTC.

V gene TRBV20-1 combines with J gene TRBJ1-6; TRBD1 might be the D (5 bases). V was cut by 0 bases and J by 7 bases, with 13 bases left in between. The CDR3 contains 15 residues. CDR1 and CDR2 from the germline V gene are DFQATT and SNEGSKA (reference sequence). CDR3 protein: CSARDIGTANSPLHF. In DNA form, the CDR3 reads TGCAGTGCTAGAGATATAGGGACGGCGAATTCACCCCTCCACTTT.

This clonotype was recorded many times. The chain uses TRBV28 and TRBJ2-5, with TRBD2 identical over 9 bases. CDR1 MDHEN and CDR2 SYDVKM come from the germline V gene. This CDR3 is built from 15 residues. Trimming removed 6 bases from V and 4 bases from J; junction bases left unmatched: 9. This chain's CDR3 is CASSPGLAGRETQYF. The CDR3, as DNA: TGTGCCAGCAGCCCCGGGCTAGCGGGGAGAGAGACCCAGTACTTC.

A few counts support this clonotype. This chain uses TRBV12-3 or TRBV12-4 with TRBJ2-3; D is possibly TRBD1 (6 bases). The V gene lost 5 bases and the J gene lost 7 bases, with 10 bases spanning the gap. CDR3 length: 12 amino acids. CDR3 DNA: TGTGCCAGCAGTCCTAGGGGGTATACGCAGTATTTT. The encoded protein is CASSPRGYTQYF.

This clonotype was found a few times. V usage is TRBV5-6 and J usage is TRBJ2-5; 9 bases are a match to TRBD2. The CDR3 is 16 residues long. The ends lost 0 bases at V and 1 base at J; junction bases unmatched: 4. CDR1 SGHDT and CDR2 YYEEEE come from the germline V gene. CDR3 residues: CASSLGLAETQETQYF. CDR3 DNA: TGTGCCAGCAGCTTGGGACTAGCGGAGACCCAAGAGACCCAGTACTTC.

The chain has TRBV4-1 and TRBJ2-7; D is unresolved. Per the germline V gene, CDR1 is MGHRA and CDR2 is YSYEKL. This CDR3 contains 15 residues. The V and J ends lost 0 bases and 3 bases respectively, with 12 bases between them. CDR3 protein: CASSQDFVGNYEQYF. The CDR3 DNA is TGCGCCAGCAGCCAAGATTTTGTAGGGAACTACGAGCAGTACTTC.

This rearrangement joins TRBV10-3 to TRBJ1-3; D is possibly TRBD1 (6 bases). The CDR3 has 14 amino acids. In germline, CDR1 is ENHRY, CDR2 SYGVKD. V was pared by 6 bases and J by 6 bases, with 15 bases between. The CDR3 region has the DNA TGTGCCATCAGAACGACAGGAGGGGAAAACACCATATATTTT. Its translation is CAIRTTGGENTIYF.

This clonotype has just a few counts. The gene calls are TRBV12-3 or TRBV12-4 and TRBJ2-7; perhaps TRBD2 as D (5 bases). The CDR3 has 13 amino acids. V was pared by 5 bases and J by 4 bases, with 12 bases between. The CDR3 region has the DNA TGTGCCAGCAGTCTGGACTCTCAGTACGAGCAGTACTTC. Translation: CASSLDSQYEQYF.

This clonotype was seen a single time. The chain uses TRBV6-5 and TRBJ2-2, with D unresolved. This CDR3 region has 15 residues. CDR1 is MNHEY, CDR2 SVGAGI, per germline. V lost 4 bases, J lost 2 bases, and 11 bases lay in between. This CDR3 reads CASSFRRINTGELFF. Written as DNA, the CDR3 is TGTGCCAGCAGTTTCCGACGCATAAACACCGGGGAGCTGTTTTTT.

This clonotype has a handful of counts. The chain recombines TRBV27 with TRBJ2-1; 8 nucleotides align to TRBD2. V dropped 2 bases and J dropped 7; count of bases not matched to a gene: 7. This CDR3 region has 15 residues. CDR1 MNHEY and CDR2 SMNVEV come from the germline V gene (reference sequence). The CDR3 here is CASSLLGGAKNEQFF. In DNA, the CDR3 is TGTGCCAGCAGTTTACTCGGGGGGGCCAAGAATGAGCAGTTCTTC.

This clonotype was detected ten times or more. V usage is TRBV20-1 and J usage is TRBJ1-1; D gene unclear. The germline CDR1 and CDR2 sequences are DFQATT and SNEGSKA (reference sequence). V dropped 5 bases and J dropped 1 base, with 5 bases sitting between them. The CDR3 is made up of 11 amino acids. The CDR3 DNA is TGCAGTGCTCTCAAGAACACTGAAGCTTTCTTT. Encoded protein: CSALKNTEAFF.

The chain is built from TRBV20-1 and TRBJ1-6, with 7 bases aligning to TRBD1. Germline lookup yields CDR1 DFQATT and CDR2 SNEGSKA (reference sequence). The CDR3 loop spans 14 amino acids. The trim removed 5 bases at V and 6 bases at J, leaving 7 bases unmatched. CDR3 nucleotides: TGCAGTGCTCCACCCGGGGACAGTAATTCACCCCTCCACTTT. It yields the protein CSAPPGDSNSPLHF.

This chain connects TRBV5-1 to TRBJ2-2; 7 positions match TRBD1. Germline V lookup: CDR1 SGHRS, CDR2 YFSETQ. Trimming removed 6 bases from V and 1 base from J; junction bases left unmatched: 6. There are 15 residues in the CDR3. CDR3 sequence reads: CASKNGTVNTGELFF. The CDR3 DNA is TGCGCCAGCAAGAACGGGACAGTGAACACCGGGGAGCTGTTTTTT. Together with reference TRBV5-1 and TRBJ2-2, the CDR3 gives the full variable domain: KAGVTQTPRYLIKTRGQQVTLSCSPISGHRSVSWYQQTPGQGLQFLFEYFSETQRNKGNFPGRFSGRQFSNSRSEMNVSTLELGDSALYLCASKNGTVNTGELFFGEGSRLTVL.

The rearrangement links TRBV20-1 to TRBJ1-1, with 7 positions matching TRBD1. Germline V gene data show CDR1 as DFQATT and CDR2 as SNEGSKA (reference sequence). V lost 6 bases to trimming and J lost 12 bases; unmatched junction nucleotides: 10. This CDR3 region has 11 residues. The CDR3 DNA follows: TGCAGTGCCAAGGTACAGGGGATATCTTTCTTT. Protein sequence: CSAKVQGISFF.

Only a few counts were recorded for this clonotype. J is TRBJ1-1 and V is TRBV18; D is unclear. The CDR3 is 13 residues long. Looked up from germline, CDR1 is KGHSH and CDR2 is LQKENI. Trimming shortened V by 4 bases and J by 2 bases, and 8 bases separated the two germline ends. DNA of the CDR3: TGTGCCAGCTCACTTTCTACAAACACTGAAGCTTTCTTT. It encodes CASSLSTNTEAFF.

This clonotype was counted a few times. The chain joins TRBV6-4 to TRBJ2-1; 11 bases are shared with TRBD2. Germline CDR1 reads MRHNA; CDR2 reads SNTAGT. The CDR3 runs 15 residues. V lost 4 bases to trimming and J lost 6 bases; unmatched junction nucleotides: 5. This CDR3 is CASSVLAGVGNEQFF. As DNA, the CDR3 is TGTGCCAGCAGTGTACTAGCGGGAGTTGGCAATGAGCAGTTCTTC.

The genes are TRBV9 and TRBJ2-3, with D tentatively TRBD1 or TRBD2 (5 bases each). Germline V gene lookup returns CDR1 SGDLS and CDR2 YYNGEE. The CDR3 length is 14 residues. Trimming pared 3 bases from V and 2 bases from J, leaving 10 bases between. CDR3 residues: CASSARDHTDTQYF. The CDR3 region has the DNA TGTGCCAGCAGCGCCCGGGACCACACAGATACGCAGTATTTT.

This clonotype showed up just a few times. The V call is TRBV7-9, the J call TRBJ2-6; D not certain. The V gene's germline CDR1 is SEHNR and CDR2 FQNEAQ (reference sequence). Trimming stripped 7 bases from V and 0 bases from J, with 10 bases between. This CDR3 has 15 amino acids. The DNA of the CDR3 is TGTGCCAGCATTGCTCTCCCCTCTGGGGCCAACGTCCTGACTTTC. It encodes CASIALPSGANVLTF.

The genes are TRBV7-2 and TRBJ2-7, with D maybe TRBD1 (5 bases). From germline, CDR1 is SGHTA and CDR2 FQGNSA. Trimming cost V 2 bases and J 5 bases, with 10 bases left between them. CDR3 length equals 13 residues. CDR3 loop: CASSLQAGNEQYF. CDR3 coding DNA: TGTGCCAGCAGCTTACAGGCAGGGAACGAGCAGTACTTC. Filled out from reference TRBV7-2 and TRBJ2-7, the complete variable domain reads GAGVSQSPSNKVTEKGKDVELRCDPISGHTALYWYRQSLGQGLEFLIYFQGNSAPDKSGLPSDRFSAERTGGSVSTLTIQRTQQEDSAVYLCASSLQAGNEQYFGPGTRLTVT.

The chain uses TRBV20-1 and TRBJ1-2, with TRBD1 identical over 8 bases. Germline CDR1 reads DFQATT; CDR2 reads SNEGSKA (reference sequence). The CDR3 runs to 14 residues. Losses at the gene ends were 3 bases for V and 4 bases for J; bases not matched to a gene: 7. CDR3 nucleotide sequence: TGCAGTGCTAGCCCCAGGGGGCGCGTCTATGGCTACACCTTC. It is translated as CSASPRGRVYGYTF.

The genes are TRBV10-3 and TRBJ2-1; the match to TRBD2 covers 12 bases. From germline, CDR1 is ENHRY and CDR2 SYGVKD. This CDR3 is 16 amino acids long. After removal of 2 bases from V and 6 bases from J, the junction contained 5 bases not matched to a gene. CDR3 coding DNA: TGTGCCATCAGTGAGCTAGCGGGGGGGCCCGGCAATGAGCAGTTCTTC. Translated, it gives CAISELAGGPGNEQFF.

The V and J genes are TRBV6-2 or TRBV6-3 and TRBJ2-7, with 9 bases identical to TRBD2. Germline V gene lookup returns CDR1 MNHEY and CDR2 SVGEGT. The V and J ends lost 7 bases and 5 bases, in that order; junction bases with no gene match: 12. The CDR3 is made up of 15 amino acids. For the CDR3, the DNA is TGTGCCAGCATACCGATAGCGGGAGCAGGGAACGAGCAGTACTTC. It translates to CASIPIAGAGNEQYF.

This clonotype was counted ten times or more. The genes are TRBV27 and TRBJ2-3; 8 bases match TRBD2. This CDR3 has 16 residues. CDR1 is MNHEY, CDR2 SMNVEV, per germline (reference sequence). The V gene end was trimmed by 6 bases and the J gene end by 1 base; junction bases not matched to a gene: 9. The CDR3 DNA reads as TGTGCCAGCAGCCCCGAGCTAGCGGGTGGCACAGATACGCAGTATTTT. Translated, it gives CASSPELAGGTDTQYF.

This clonotype was counted many times. The rearrangement joins TRBV29-1 to TRBJ2-7; TRBD1 matches 9 bases. Germline V lookup: CDR1 SQVTM, CDR2 ANQGSEA. Germline trimming cut 4 bases from V and 5 bases from J; bases unmatched to any gene: 9. This CDR3 is built from 14 residues. The CDR3 loop is CSVVLPTGGDEQYF. DNA for the CDR3: TGCAGCGTTGTTCTTCCAACAGGGGGCGACGAGCAGTACTTC.

This clonotype was seen many times. J is TRBJ1-1 and V is TRBV12-3 or TRBV12-4, with a weak D call TRBD1 (5 bases). This CDR3 is 15 amino acids long. V was pared by 2 bases and J by 0 bases, with 10 bases between. The CDR3 DNA follows: TGTGCCAGCAGTTTATATGGGGGGGTGAACACTGAAGCTTTCTTT. This translates into CASSLYGGVNTEAFF.

This clonotype has at least ten counts. The chain is built from TRBV20-1 and TRBJ1-2; D is unclear. The V end lost 6 bases, the J end lost 5 bases, and 22 bases lay between the germline ends. The CDR3 spans 15 residues. CDR1 is DFQATT, CDR2 SNEGSKA, per germline (reference sequence). This chain's CDR3 is CSATSLQLQTYGYTF. CDR3 DNA sequence: TGCAGTGCCACTTCGTTACAGCTCCAAACTTATGGCTACACCTTC.

This clonotype has a handful of counts. The gene calls are TRBV6-1 and TRBJ2-1; the D call may be TRBD1 or TRBD2 (5 bases each). CDR1 and CDR2 from the germline V gene are MNHNS and SASEGT. The CDR3 has 15 amino acids. The ends were cut back, 6 bases at V and 9 bases at J, with 21 bases in the middle. CDR3 sequence reads: CASRSTGTDIGEQFF. For the CDR3, the DNA is TGTGCCAGCAGATCCACCGGGACCGATATTGGTGAGCAGTTCTTC.

This clonotype was seen only a few times. The chain links TRBV15 to TRBJ1-1; 8 positions match TRBD1. V shed 1 base, J shed 1 base, and the junction held 5 bases outside the gene matches. CDR3 length equals 16 residues. The germline gives CDR1 LNHNV, CDR2 YYDKDF (reference sequence). CDR3 sequence reads: CATSRGQGMANTEAFF. CDR3 sequence (DNA): TGTGCCACCAGCAGAGGACAGGGGATGGCGAACACTGAAGCTTTCTTT. Full variable domain (rest looked up from reference TRBV15 and TRBJ1-1): DAMVIQNPRYQVTQFGKPVTLSCSQTLNHNVMYWYQQKSSQAPKLLFHYYDKDFNNEADTPDNFQSRRPNTSFCFLDIRSPGLGDTAMYLCATSRGQGMANTEAFFGQGTRLTVV.